Following are 4 T cell receptor beta chains from one sample sequenced in a study of T cell repertoires in cytomegalovirus infection. These receptors' targets are unknown. TCRdb re-called the reads through MiXCR, storing one row per CDR3 protein. The sample shows roughly 310,000 distinct CDR3 sequences, almost 30% of them seen only once. The input for sequencing was cultured PBMCs, taken from culture after CMV antigen stimulation. Source of these receptors: a human donor in good health (CMV status not recorded). Some clones in this sample may be carry-over from other donors' samples.

At least ten counts were recorded for this clonotype. This chain links TRBV7-8 with TRBJ1-5; 9 bases agree with TRBD1. The CDR3 is 18 residues long. V was clipped by 5 bases and J by 4 bases; unmatched bases: 15. The germline V gene encodes CDR1 SGHVS and CDR2 FQNEAQ. The CDR3 nucleotides read TGTGCCAGCAGCCAGATAACCGGGACAGGGACGGGTAATCAGCCCCAGCATTTT. Protein product: CASSQITGTGTGNQPQHF.

This clonotype was observed many times. The V call is TRBV7-9, the J call TRBJ1-1; no reliable D call. Germline assignment: CDR1 SEHNR and CDR2 FQNEAQ (reference sequence). V was pared by 4 bases and J by 4 bases, with 10 bases between. CDR3 length: 13 amino acids. The CDR3 is CASSSQVGTEAFF. The CDR3 DNA is TGTGCCAGCAGCTCCCAGGTGGGCACTGAAGCTTTCTTT.

The rearrangement links TRBV11-2 to TRBJ1-4; unclear D gene. The germline CDR1 and CDR2 sequences are SGHAT and FQNNGV. The CDR3 has 13 residues. V dropped 7 bases and J dropped 8 bases, with 14 bases sitting between them. The CDR3 DNA reads as TGTGCCAGCACCCCCCAAGCGGGGGAAAAACTGTTTTTT. Protein product: CASTPQAGEKLFF. The complete variable domain, with remaining parts taken from reference TRBV11-2 and TRBJ1-4, reads EAGVAQSPRYKIIEKRQSVAFWCNPISGHATLYWYQQILGQGPKLLIQFQNNGVVDDSQLPKDRFSAERLKGVDSTLKIQPAKLEDSAVYLCASTPQAGEKLFFGSGTQLSVL.

This clonotype was picked up a small number of times. The chain uses TRBV7-2 and TRBJ2-1, with D possibly matching TRBD2 (7 bases). V was pared by 3 bases and J by 1 base, with 13 bases between. This CDR3 has 16 amino acids. Per germline, CDR1 SGHTA and CDR2 FQGNSA. Here the CDR3 DNA reads TGTGCCAGCAGCTTCGGGGGGCGCTATTCCTACAATGAGCAGTTCTTC. It encodes CASSFGGRYSYNEQFF.